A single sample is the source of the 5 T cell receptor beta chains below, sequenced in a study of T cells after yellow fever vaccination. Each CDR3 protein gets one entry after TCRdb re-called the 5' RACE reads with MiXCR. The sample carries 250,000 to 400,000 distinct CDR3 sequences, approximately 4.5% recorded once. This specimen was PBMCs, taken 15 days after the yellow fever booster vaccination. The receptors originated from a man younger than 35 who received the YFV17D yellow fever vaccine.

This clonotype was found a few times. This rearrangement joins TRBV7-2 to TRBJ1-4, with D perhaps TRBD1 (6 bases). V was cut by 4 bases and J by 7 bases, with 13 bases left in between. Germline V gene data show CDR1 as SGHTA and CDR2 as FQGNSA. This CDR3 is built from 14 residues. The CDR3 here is CASSSNGGREKLFF. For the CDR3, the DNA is TGTGCCAGCAGCTCAAACGGGGGCCGTGAAAAACTGTTTTTT.

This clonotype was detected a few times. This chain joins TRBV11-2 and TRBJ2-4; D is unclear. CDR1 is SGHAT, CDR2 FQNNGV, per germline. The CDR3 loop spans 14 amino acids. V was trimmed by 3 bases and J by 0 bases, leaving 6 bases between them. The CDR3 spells CASSFTLAKNIQYF. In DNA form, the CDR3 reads TGTGCCAGCAGCTTCACCCTAGCCAAAAACATTCAGTACTTC.

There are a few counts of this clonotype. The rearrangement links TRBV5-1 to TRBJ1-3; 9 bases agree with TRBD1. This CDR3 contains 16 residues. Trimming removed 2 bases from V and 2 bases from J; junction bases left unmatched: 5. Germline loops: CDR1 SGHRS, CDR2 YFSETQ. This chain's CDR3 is CASSFSGTGTGNTIYF. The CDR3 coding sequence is TGCGCCAGCAGCTTCTCCGGGACAGGGACTGGAAACACCATATATTTT.

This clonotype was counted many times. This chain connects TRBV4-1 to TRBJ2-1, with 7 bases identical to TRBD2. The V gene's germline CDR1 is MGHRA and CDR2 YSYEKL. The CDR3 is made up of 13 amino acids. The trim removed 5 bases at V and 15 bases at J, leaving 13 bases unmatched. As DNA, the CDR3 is TGCGCCAGCAGCGGCGCAAAGAGTCGGGGGGTGTTCTTC. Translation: CASSGAKSRGVFF.

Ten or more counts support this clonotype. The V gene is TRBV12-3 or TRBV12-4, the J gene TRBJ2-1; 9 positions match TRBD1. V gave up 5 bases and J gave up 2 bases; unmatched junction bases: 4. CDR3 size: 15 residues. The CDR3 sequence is CASSPGQGTYNEQFF. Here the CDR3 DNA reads TGTGCCAGCAGTCCGGGACAGGGAACCTACAATGAGCAGTTCTTC.